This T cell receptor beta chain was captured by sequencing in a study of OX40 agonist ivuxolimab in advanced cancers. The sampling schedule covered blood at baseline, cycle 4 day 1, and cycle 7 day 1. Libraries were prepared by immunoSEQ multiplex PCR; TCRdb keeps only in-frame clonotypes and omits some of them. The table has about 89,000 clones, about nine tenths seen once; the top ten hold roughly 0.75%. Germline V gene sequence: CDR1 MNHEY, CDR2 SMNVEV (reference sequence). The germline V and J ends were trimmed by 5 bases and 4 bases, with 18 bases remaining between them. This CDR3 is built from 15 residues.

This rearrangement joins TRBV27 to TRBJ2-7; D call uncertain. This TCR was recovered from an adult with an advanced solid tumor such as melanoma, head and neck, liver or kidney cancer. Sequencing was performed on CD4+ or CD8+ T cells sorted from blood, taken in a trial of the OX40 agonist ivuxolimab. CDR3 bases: TGTGCCAGCAGTACCGGTGTGTGGGGTGAGTACGAGCAGTACTTC. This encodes CASSTGVWGEYEQYF.